Below, 6 T cell receptor beta chains from the same sample are listed, as sequenced in a study of blood T cells in healthy people across ages. Sample-barcoded 5' priming and a J-beta primer mix drove a second PCR of roughly 6 to 12 cycles. TCRdb reprocessed the 5' RACE reads with MiXCR, giving one entry per CDR3 protein. The profile shows hundreds of thousands of distinct CDR3 sequences, roughly 32% of them singletons. Specimen: blood. Receptor source: a woman older than 75 in good health.

This clonotype was detected a few times. The J gene is TRBJ1-6, the V gene TRBV7-2, with 8 bases lining up with TRBD1. V dropped 6 bases and J dropped 9; count of bases not matched to a gene: 10. CDR3 length: 15 amino acids. CDR1 and CDR2 from the germline V gene are SGHTA and FQGNSA. This CDR3 reads CASRSGTGVLSPLHF. The CDR3 DNA reads TGTGCCAGCAGATCCGGGACAGGAGTTCTTTCACCCCTCCACTTT.

This clonotype has ten or more counts. CDR3 bases: TGTGCCAGCAGCCAAGACAGGACAGGGACCGGGGAGCTGTTTTTT. Residues: CASSQDRTGTGELFF. V is TRBV3-1 and J is TRBJ2-2; 8 nucleotides align to TRBD1. J was trimmed by 5 bases and V by 0 bases; bases with no gene match: 2. The CDR3 consists of 15 residues. Per the germline V gene, CDR1 is LGHDT and CDR2 is YNNKEL (reference sequence).

This clonotype was observed at least ten times. The chain couples TRBV9 to TRBJ2-3, with unresolved D. Germline V gene sequence: CDR1 SGDLS, CDR2 YYNGEE. The V and J ends lost 1 base and 6 bases respectively, with 9 bases between them. The CDR3 has 13 amino acids. As DNA, the CDR3 is TGTGCCAGCAGCGTAACATGGTGGGATACGCAGTATTTT. Translating gives CASSVTWWDTQYF.

The chain combines TRBV20-1 with TRBJ2-1, with 9 bases lining up with TRBD2. After removal of 3 bases from V and 7 bases from J, the junction contained 4 bases not matched to a gene. Germline CDR1 reads DFQATT; CDR2 reads SNEGSKA (reference sequence). The CDR3 extends over 13 amino acids. The CDR3 sequence: CSARRLAGNEQFF. The CDR3 DNA is TGCAGTGCTAGGCGGCTAGCGGGGAATGAGCAGTTCTTC.

V usage is TRBV10-3 and J usage is TRBJ1-2; D not resolved. Germline assignment: CDR1 ENHRY and CDR2 SYGVKD. V gave up 7 bases and J gave up 2 bases, with 14 bases separating them. The CDR3 covers 14 residues. CDR3: CAITRVGLNYGYTF. The CDR3 DNA is TGTGCCATCACCCGAGTGGGCCTAAACTATGGCTACACCTTC.

This chain uses TRBV4-1 with TRBJ2-1; D not certain. The CDR3 has 15 residues. Germline-derived CDR1 and CDR2 are MGHRA and YSYEKL. V was shortened by 4 bases and J by 10 bases, with 20 bases between the two germline ends. CDR3 in DNA: TGCGCCAGCAGCCCCAGTTCTGCTGGCAGGTACGAGCAGTTCTTC. Encoded protein: CASSPSSAGRYEQFF.